This T cell receptor beta chain was captured in a study of shared clonotypes between healthy human individuals. In the CD4+ fraction, cells were divided into CD45RA+ naive and CD45RA-negative memory subsets. This clone is a singleton in its sample. Its antigen is currently unknown. TCRdb's table, derived via immunoSEQ multiplex PCR, lists solely in-frame clones and lacks some. The sample gives roughly 1,600,000 clones, approximately 98.5% of which show up once; 0.36% is in the top ten. Study-wide results and caveats: Sharing across several donors was seen in 4.5% to 5.5% of naive CD4 clonotypes. Blood was the only sampled material, and tissue repertoires likely differ.

This CDR3 spans 14 amino acids. Looked up from germline, CDR1 is ENHRY and CDR2 is SYGVKD. Losses at the gene ends were 2 bases for V and 1 base for J; bases not matched to a gene: 1. J is TRBJ2-7 and V is TRBV10-3; 8 nucleotides agree with TRBD1. Material: naive CD4+ T cells sorted from blood. Stated subset: CD45RA+ positively selected. This sequence was found in a man aged 30-40 years in good health. The CDR3 reads CAISEGDRSYEQYF. CDR3 DNA: TGTGCCATCAGTGAGGGGGACAGGTCCTACGAGCAGTACTTC.